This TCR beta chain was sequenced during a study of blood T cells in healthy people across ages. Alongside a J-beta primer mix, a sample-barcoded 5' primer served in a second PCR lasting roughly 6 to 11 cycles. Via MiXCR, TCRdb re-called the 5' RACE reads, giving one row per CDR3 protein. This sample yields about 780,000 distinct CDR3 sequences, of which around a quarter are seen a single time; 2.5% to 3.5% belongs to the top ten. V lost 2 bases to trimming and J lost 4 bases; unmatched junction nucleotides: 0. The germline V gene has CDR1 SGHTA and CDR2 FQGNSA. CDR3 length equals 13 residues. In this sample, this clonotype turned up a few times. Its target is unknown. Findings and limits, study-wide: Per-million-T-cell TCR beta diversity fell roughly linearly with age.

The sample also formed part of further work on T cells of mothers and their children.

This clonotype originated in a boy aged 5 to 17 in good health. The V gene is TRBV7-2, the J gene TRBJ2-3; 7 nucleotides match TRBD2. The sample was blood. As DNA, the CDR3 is TGTGCCAGCAGCTTAACTAGCGCAGATACGCAGTATTTT. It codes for CASSLTSADTQYF.